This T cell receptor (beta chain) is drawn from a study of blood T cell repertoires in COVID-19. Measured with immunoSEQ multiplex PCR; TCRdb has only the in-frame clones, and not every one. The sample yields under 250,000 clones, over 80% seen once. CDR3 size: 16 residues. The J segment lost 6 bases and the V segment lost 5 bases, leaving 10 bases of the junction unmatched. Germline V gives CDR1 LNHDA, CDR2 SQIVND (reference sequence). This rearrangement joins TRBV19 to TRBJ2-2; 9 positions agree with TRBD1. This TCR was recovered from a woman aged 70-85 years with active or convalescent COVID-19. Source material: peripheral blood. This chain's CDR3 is CASSPTGGVGPGELFF. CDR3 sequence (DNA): TGTGCCAGTAGTCCAACAGGGGGCGTCGGTCCCGGGGAGCTGTTTTTT.